A single sample gave rise to the 3 T cell receptor beta chains below, sequenced in a study of blood T cell repertoires in COVID-19. Measured with immunoSEQ multiplex PCR; TCRdb has only the in-frame clones, and not every one. The sample yields around 150,000 clones, just under 95% seen once. The sample was peripheral blood. The receptors come from a woman between 50 and 59 years old with acute or convalescent COVID-19.

The chain is built from TRBV9 and TRBJ1-3; D ambiguous. The CDR3 runs to 18 residues. V shed 4 bases and J shed 0 bases, with 20 bases lying between them. Per germline, CDR1 SGDLS and CDR2 YYNGEE. The DNA of the CDR3 is TGTGCCAGCAGCTCTAAGGAGGGCAGTCTTTTCTCTGGAAACACCATATATTTT. Translating gives CASSSKEGSLFSGNTIYF.

The J gene is TRBJ2-5, the V gene TRBV5-1; D possibly corresponds to TRBD2 (6 bases). The germline V gene encodes CDR1 SGHRS and CDR2 YFSETQ. This CDR3 region has 15 residues. The V gene lost 0 bases and the J gene lost 2 bases, with 11 bases spanning the gap. CDR3 DNA: TGCGCCAGCAGCTTGGTTTCTAGCGCACAAGAGACCCAGTACTTC. Protein: CASSLVSSAQETQYF.

CDR3 residues: CSVEGQGGGQFF. CDR3 nucleotide sequence: TGCAGCGTTGAGGGACAGGGAGGAGGGCAGTTCTTC. The chain employs TRBV29-1 and TRBJ2-1, with 9 bases aligning to TRBD1. The CDR3 is 12 amino acids. J gave up 12 bases and V 3 bases, and 6 bases lay outside the gene matches. In germline, CDR1 is SQVTM, CDR2 ANQGSEA.